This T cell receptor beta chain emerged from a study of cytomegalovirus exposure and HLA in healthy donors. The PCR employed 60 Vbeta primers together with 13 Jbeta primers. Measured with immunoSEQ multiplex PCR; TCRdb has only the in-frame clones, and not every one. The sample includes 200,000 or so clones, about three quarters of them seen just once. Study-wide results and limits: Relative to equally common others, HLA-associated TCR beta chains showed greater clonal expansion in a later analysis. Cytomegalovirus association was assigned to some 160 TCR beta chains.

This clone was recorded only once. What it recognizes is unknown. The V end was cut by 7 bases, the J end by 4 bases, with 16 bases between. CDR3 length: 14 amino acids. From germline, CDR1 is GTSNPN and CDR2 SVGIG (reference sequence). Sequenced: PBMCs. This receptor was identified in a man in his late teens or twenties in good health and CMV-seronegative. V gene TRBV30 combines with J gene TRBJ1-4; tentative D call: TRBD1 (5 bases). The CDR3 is CASFAGFGNEKLFF. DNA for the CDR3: TGTGCCTCCTTTGCAGGGTTTGGTAATGAAAAACTGTTTTTT.